The clone carrying this T cell receptor beta chain occurred once. The antigen is not known. This entry is derived from a study of shared clonotypes between healthy human individuals. General study points: Shared clonotypes across all four donors exceeded non-shared ones in generation probability.

With V trimmed by 8 bases and J by 3 bases, 4 bases remained unmatched. Germline CDR1 SNHLY, CDR2 FYNNEI. This CDR3 has 13 amino acids. Assay: immunoSEQ multiplex PCR; the TCRdb copy retains only in-frame clones and omits some. The table lists over 2 million clones, roughly 95% of them singletons. As defined, naive CD8 cells were CD45RO-negative and positively selected for CCR7, with terminally differentiated effector memory CD45RA+ cells excluded. The sequenced material came from naive CD8+ T cells sorted from blood. The receptor was derived from a man between 18 and 35 years old in good health. The chain employs TRBV2 and TRBJ1-2, with 9 bases identical to TRBD1. The CDR3 DNA is TGTGCCAGCGGGAGACAGGGGGACTATGGCTACACCTTC. Its protein is CASGRQGDYGYTF.